Each of the 23 T cell receptor beta chains below was sequenced from the same sample in a study of shared clonotypes between healthy human individuals. Assay: immunoSEQ multiplex PCR; the TCRdb copy retains only in-frame clones and omits some. Seen here are approximately 1.9 million clones, 85% to 95% observed once, and the top ten hold 1.5% to 2%. CD45RO-negative, CCR7-positively selected cells formed the naive CD8 fraction, excluding terminally differentiated effector memory CD45RA+ cells. Sequencing was performed on naive CD8+ T cells from PBMCs. The receptors originated from a man aged 18 to 30 in good health. Some clones in this sample may be carry-over from other donors' samples.

V gene TRBV6-1 combines with J gene TRBJ1-1; D may be TRBD1 (6 bases). CDR1 is MNHNS, CDR2 SASEGT, per germline. The CDR3 covers 20 residues. V lost 2 bases to trimming and J lost 3 bases, with 28 bases between them. CDR3: CASSEILSFRGGSADTEAFF. The CDR3 DNA follows: TGTGCCAGCAGTGAAATCTTATCGTTTCGGGGGGGCAGTGCTGACACTGAAGCTTTCTTT.

The rearrangement links TRBV11-2 to TRBJ2-1, with 10 bases lining up with TRBD2. This CDR3 is built from 18 residues. V lost 5 bases to trimming and J lost 3 bases; unmatched junction nucleotides: 13. CDR1 and CDR2 (germline): SGHAT, FQNNGV. In DNA form, the CDR3 reads TGTGCCAGCAGCGGCTCCGGGACTAGCGAGACCTACTACAATGAGCAGTTCTTC. Amino acids: CASSGSGTSETYYNEQFF.

V is TRBV27 and J is TRBJ2-5, with 8 bases identical to TRBD1. The closer fit of TRBJ2-7 to the DNA end suggests the J call may be wrong. Germline V lookup: CDR1 MNHEY, CDR2 SMNVEV (reference sequence). This CDR3 has 15 residues. CDR3 sequence reads: CASSSTRTGSNEQYF. CDR3 DNA sequence: TGTGCCAGCAGTTCGACTCGGACAGGGAGTAACGAGCAGTACTTC.

This clone has just a few counts. The rearrangement uses TRBV6-5 and TRBJ1-3; the D is unclear. V was clipped by 5 bases and J by 9 bases, with 11 bases between them. CDR1 and CDR2 (germline): MNHEY, SVGAGI. This CDR3 spans 12 amino acids. CDR3 amino acids: CASSTRGSTIYF. CDR3 DNA sequence: TGTGCCAGCAGTACCAGAGGTAGCACCATATATTTT.

V usage is TRBV6-1 and J usage is TRBJ2-1, with TRBD1 as a possible D gene (5 bases). The ends were cut back, 2 bases at V and 12 bases at J, with 14 bases in the middle. Per germline, CDR1 MNHNS and CDR2 SASEGT. The CDR3 consists of 13 residues. The CDR3 loop is CASSELFPQGQFF. In DNA, the CDR3 is TGTGCCAGCAGTGAATTATTTCCCCAGGGGCAGTTCTTC.

This clone was seen only once. The chain is built from TRBV6-1 and TRBJ1-5; D is ambiguous. Per the germline V gene, CDR1 is MNHNS and CDR2 is SASEGT. This CDR3 spans 12 amino acids. CDR3 nucleotide sequence: TGTGGCTCTAGAGGCAGCAATCAGCCCCAGCATTTT. Its translation is CGSRGSNQPQHF.

The V gene is TRBV7-9, the J gene TRBJ2-1; 11 nucleotides align to TRBD2. The trim removed 7 bases at V and 0 bases at J, leaving 5 bases unmatched. The germline gives CDR1 SEHNR, CDR2 FQNEAQ (reference sequence). This CDR3 region has 16 residues. The CDR3 spells CASIVSGRGSYNEQFF. DNA for the CDR3: TGTGCCAGCATCGTTAGCGGGAGGGGCTCCTACAATGAGCAGTTCTTC.

The chain is built from TRBV4-3 and TRBJ2-5; 11 nucleotides match TRBD2. Germline CDR1 LGHNA, CDR2 YSLEER. J lost 5 bases, V lost 1 base, and 6 bases had no gene match. CDR3 length: 16 amino acids. The CDR3 coding sequence is TGCGCCAGCAGCCAAGTTAGCGGGAGGGCCGGCGAGACCCAGTACTTC. Amino acids: CASSQVSGRAGETQYF.

The V and J genes are TRBV5-6 and TRBJ2-5; 10 positions agree with TRBD2. V was clipped by 2 bases and J by 2 bases; unmatched bases: 15. The CDR3 totals 19 residues. The germline gives CDR1 SGHDT, CDR2 YYEEEE. CDR3 DNA: TGTGCCAGCAGCTTAGGGATGCGGCTAGCGGGAGAGGGGCAAGAGACCCAGTACTTC. Its translation is CASSLGMRLAGEGQETQYF.

This clone was counted once. This chain joins TRBV9 and TRBJ2-3, with 13 bases matching TRBD2. Germline-derived CDR1 and CDR2 are SGDLS and YYNGEE. The V and J ends lost 4 bases and 2 bases, in that order; junction bases with no gene match: 13. This CDR3 has 19 residues. The CDR3 nucleotides are TGTGCCAGCAGCCCCCGGACTAGCGGGAGACCCAGCCTCACAGATACGCAGTATTTT. Protein sequence: CASSPRTSGRPSLTDTQYF. The whole variable domain, remainder taken from reference TRBV9 and TRBJ2-3, is DSGVTQTPKHLITATGQRVTLRCSPRSGDLSVYWYQQSLDQGLQFLIQYYNGEERAKGNILERFSAQQFPDLHSELNLSSLELGDSALYFCASSPRTSGRPSLTDTQYFGPGTRLTVL.

The V call is TRBV7-9, the J call TRBJ2-7; TRBD1 is a possible D gene (5 bases). The V end lost 1 base, the J end lost 7 bases, and 11 bases lay between the germline ends. The CDR3 loop spans 13 amino acids. CDR1 SEHNR and CDR2 FQNEAQ come from the germline V gene (reference sequence). The CDR3 DNA sequence: TGTGCCAGCAGCTTAGAGGACACCCTGGAGCAGTACTTC. It encodes CASSLEDTLEQYF.

The chain links TRBV6-1 to TRBJ2-7; TRBD2 agrees at 7 bases. From germline, CDR1 is MNHNS and CDR2 SASEGT. After removal of 6 bases from V and 3 bases from J, the junction contained 8 bases not matched to a gene. The CDR3 runs 14 residues. This CDR3 reads CASRVLADRYEQYF. The CDR3 DNA reads TGTGCCAGCAGAGTGCTAGCGGACCGCTACGAGCAGTACTTC.

This chain uses TRBV27 with TRBJ2-3; 12 bases map to TRBD2. CDR1 MNHEY and CDR2 SMNVEV come from the germline V gene (reference sequence). The J segment lost 0 bases and the V segment lost 7 bases, leaving 5 bases of the junction unmatched. The CDR3 is 16 residues long. In DNA form, the CDR3 reads TGTGCCAGCACCCCTAGCGGGAGGGCTAGCACAGATACGCAGTATTTT. It yields the protein CASTPSGRASTDTQYF.

J is TRBJ1-1 and V is TRBV7-2; D call uncertain. This CDR3 is 13 amino acids long. Germline V gene lookup returns CDR1 SGHTA and CDR2 FQGNSA. The ends were cut back, 5 bases at V and 0 bases at J, with 7 bases in the middle. The CDR3 loop is CASSQVLNTEAFF. CDR3 in DNA: TGTGCCAGCAGCCAAGTCTTGAACACTGAAGCTTTCTTT.

This chain connects TRBV12-5 to TRBJ2-2; D might be TRBD2 (6 bases). CDR3 length: 17 amino acids. Germline V gene sequence: CDR1 LGHNT, CDR2 FRNRAP. V lost 5 bases, J lost 0 bases, and 16 bases lay in between. As DNA, the CDR3 is TGTGCTAGTGGTCCGGGGGAGGTGGTTGCGAACACCGGGGAGCTGTTTTTT. This codes for CASGPGEVVANTGELFF.

A note on this clone: This sample also contains other DNA sequences that code for the same CDR3. The chain links TRBV5-6 to TRBJ2-7; D is unclear. The CDR3 sequence is 12 residues long. V lost 2 bases and J lost 0, with 3 bases in between. Germline-derived CDR1 and CDR2 are SGHDT and YYEEEE. CDR3 DNA: TGTGCCAGCAGCTTTGGCTCCTACGAGCAGTACTTC. Amino acids: CASSFGSYEQYF.

The chain recombines TRBV7-9 with TRBJ1-4; a weak D match, TRBD1 (5 bases). Trimming left V 2 bases short and J 3 bases short, with 10 bases between. Germline loops: CDR1 SEHNR, CDR2 FQNEAQ (reference sequence). The CDR3 has 15 residues. CDR3 sequence: CASSLTGEANEKLFF. The CDR3 DNA reads TGTGCCAGCAGCTTAACGGGGGAAGCTAATGAAAAACTGTTTTTT.

V usage is TRBV7-3 and J usage is TRBJ1-3; D unresolved. V lost 4 bases to trimming and J lost 4 bases, with 14 bases between them. The CDR3 is 15 residues long. The germline gives CDR1 SGHTA, CDR2 FQGTGA. Written as DNA, the CDR3 is TGTGCCAGCAGCTCCCCCGGGGAAGAAGGAAACACCATATATTTT. Translated: CASSSPGEEGNTIYF.

V usage is TRBV11-2 and J usage is TRBJ2-7; maybe TRBD1 (5 bases). The CDR3 covers 14 residues. The V gene's germline CDR1 is SGHAT and CDR2 FQNNGV. V lost 5 bases, J lost 7 bases, and 18 bases lay in between. The CDR3 sequence is CASSAHRSLTEQYF. The CDR3 nucleotides read TGTGCCAGCAGCGCGCACAGGAGCCTTACTGAGCAGTACTTC.

V and J are TRBV2 and TRBJ1-2; 10 bases align to TRBD1. V gave up 6 bases and J gave up 3 bases; unmatched junction bases: 7. The CDR3 sequence is 15 residues long. CDR1 and CDR2 from the germline V gene are SNHLY and FYNNEI. The CDR3 DNA is TGTGCCAGCAGATTTTCTGGACAGGGGGACTATGGCTACACCTTC. It encodes CASRFSGQGDYGYTF. The full variable domain, its missing parts supplied by reference TRBV2 and TRBJ1-2, is EPEVTQTPSHQVTQMGQEVILRCVPISNHLYFYWYRQILGQKVEFLVSFYNNEISEKSEIFDDQFSVERPDGSNFTLKIRSTKLEDSAMYFCASRFSGQGDYGYTFGSGTRLTVV.

The chain has TRBV11-2 and TRBJ2-7; weak D call: TRBD2 (6 bases). CDR1 SGHAT and CDR2 FQNNGV come from the germline V gene. The germline V and J ends were trimmed by 3 bases and 2 bases, with 11 bases remaining between them. CDR3 length equals 14 residues. CDR3 bases: TGTGCCAGCAGCTTGGCGGGGAATACCTACGAGCAGTACTTC. Amino acids: CASSLAGNTYEQYF. The full variable domain, completed using reference TRBV11-2 and TRBJ2-7, is EAGVAQSPRYKIIEKRQSVAFWCNPISGHATLYWYQQILGQGPKLLIQFQNNGVVDDSQLPKDRFSAERLKGVDSTLKIQPAKLEDSAVYLCASSLAGNTYEQYFGPGTRLTVT.

A note on this clone: The sample holds other DNA sequences that translate to the same CDR3. In DNA form, the CDR3 reads TGCGCCAGCAGCCAAGTTCTGGGCTACGAGCAGTACTTC. The encoded protein is CASSQVLGYEQYF. The V and J genes are TRBV4-1 and TRBJ2-7; D is unclear. The germline CDR1 and CDR2 sequences are MGHRA and YSYEKL. The CDR3 covers 13 residues. Trimming took off 1 base at V and 3 bases at J, with 7 bases between the two ends.

CDR3 sequence reads: CASSQTTGATTDTQYF. DNA for the CDR3: TGTGCCAGCAGCCAGACCACAGGGGCGACCACAGATACGCAGTATTTT. The J gene is TRBJ2-3, the V gene TRBV7-9; 7 bases align to TRBD1. Germline V gene lookup returns CDR1 SEHNR and CDR2 FQNEAQ (reference sequence). V lost 5 bases to trimming and J lost 2 bases; unmatched junction nucleotides: 10. The CDR3 extends over 16 amino acids.